This T cell receptor (beta chain) was obtained from a study of CD8+ T cells in alopecia areata. Study-level background: A 6-month period off drug followed tofacitinib, which lasted 6 to 18 months.

V lost 5 bases and J 2 bases, leaving 21 bases between the germline ends. Germline V gene data show CDR1 as SGDLS and CDR2 as YYNGEE. CDR3 length: 17 residues. There are a few counts of this clone. Specified treatment: oral pan-JAK inhibitor, 5-10 mg twice daily. PBMCs, the starting material, were the source of sorted CD4+ and CD8+ T cells. Following RNA extraction, reverse transcription yielded cDNA that acted as the sequencing template. TCRdb's table, derived via immunoSEQ multiplex PCR, lists solely in-frame clones and lacks some. Of about 180,000 clones listed, about 48% are singletons. This receptor was taken from a human donor with alopecia areata. V and J are TRBV9 and TRBJ2-3; TRBD1 might be the D (8 bases). The starting material was CD8+ T cells sorted from blood, obtained at week 24, from a patient treated with tofacitinib. CDR3 in amino acids: CASSRWGGQEITDTQYF. The CDR3 DNA follows: TGTGCCAGCAGTAGGTGGGGGGGACAGGAGATCACAGATACGCAGTATTTT.